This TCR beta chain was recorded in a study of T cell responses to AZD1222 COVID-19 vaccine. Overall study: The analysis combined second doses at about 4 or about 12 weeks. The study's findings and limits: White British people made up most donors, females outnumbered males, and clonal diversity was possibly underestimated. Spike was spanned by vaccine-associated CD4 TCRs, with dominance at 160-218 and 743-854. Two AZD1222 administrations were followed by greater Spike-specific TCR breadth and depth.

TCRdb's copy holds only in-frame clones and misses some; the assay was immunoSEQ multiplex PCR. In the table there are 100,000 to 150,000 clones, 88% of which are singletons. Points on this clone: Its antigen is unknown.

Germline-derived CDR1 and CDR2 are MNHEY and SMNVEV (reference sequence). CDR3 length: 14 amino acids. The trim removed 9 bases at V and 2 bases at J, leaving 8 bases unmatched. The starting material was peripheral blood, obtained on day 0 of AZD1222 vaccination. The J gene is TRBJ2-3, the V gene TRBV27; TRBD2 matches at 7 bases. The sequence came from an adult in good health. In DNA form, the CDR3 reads TGTGCCAGTTCCCGAGCGGGACCCACAGATACGCAGTATTTT. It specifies CASSRAGPTDTQYF.